The 5 T cell receptor beta chains below all came from one sample that was sequenced in a study of early T cells in non-severe SARS-CoV-2 infection. TCRdb passed the 5' RACE reads through MiXCR, listing each CDR3 protein once. The sample shows about 26,000 distinct CDR3 sequences, 4.4% of them seen only once. Sequenced: whole blood. These receptor sequences come from an adult who was a healthcare worker with PCR-confirmed SARS-CoV-2 infection or an uninfected control (not recorded which).

The table lists this clonotype with many counts. The chain has TRBV28 and TRBJ1-5; TRBD1 might be the D (5 bases). Trimming removed 3 bases from V and 5 bases from J, with 17 bases in between. CDR3 size: 16 residues. Germline V gene data show CDR1 as MDHEN and CDR2 as SYDVKM. For the CDR3, the DNA is TGTGCCAGCAGTTTTCAATATGGGCAGGGAGATCAGCCCCAGCATTTT. Its translation: CASSFQYGQGDQPQHF.

This clonotype occurred many times. V is TRBV28 and J is TRBJ2-7, with 7 bases fitting TRBD1. The CDR3 runs 15 residues. Germline V gives CDR1 MDHEN, CDR2 SYDVKM. Losses at the gene ends were 5 bases for V and 3 bases for J; bases not matched to a gene: 10. The DNA of the CDR3 is TGTGCCAGCAGTGGAGAATTACAGGGGAACTACGAGCAGTACTTC. It codes for CASSGELQGNYEQYF.

The DNA of the CDR3 is TGTGCCAGCAGCCAATCAAGGGGGGGATCCAGAGAAAAACTGTTTTTT. Translated: CASSQSRGGSREKLFF. The genes are TRBV14 and TRBJ1-4; a possible D gene is TRBD1 (6 bases). The CDR3 extends over 16 amino acids. Germline CDR1 is SGHDN and CDR2 is FVKESK. V was cut by 2 bases and J by 8 bases, with 18 bases left in between.

This clonotype has at least ten counts. The rearrangement links TRBV6-6 to TRBJ1-2; 8 bases align to TRBD1. The CDR3 spans 14 residues. The trim removed 5 bases at V and 7 bases at J, leaving 9 bases unmatched. The germline CDR1 and CDR2 sequences are MNHNY and SVGAGI (reference sequence). CDR3 in amino acids: CASSDRDRLFGYTF. CDR3 sequence (DNA): TGTGCCAGCAGTGACCGGGACAGGCTATTTGGCTACACCTTC.

This clonotype was seen ten or more times. V usage is TRBV6-1 and J usage is TRBJ1-2; 8 positions agree with TRBD1. Germline V gene sequence: CDR1 MNHNS, CDR2 SASEGT. This CDR3 is built from 17 residues. The V gene end was trimmed by 4 bases and the J gene end by 2 bases; junction bases not matched to a gene: 12. The CDR3 sequence: CASSGGQGAKQNYGYTF. DNA for the CDR3: TGTGCCAGCAGTGGAGGACAGGGAGCAAAACAAAACTATGGCTACACCTTC.